This TCR beta chain was obtained from a study of T cell responses to AZD1222 COVID-19 vaccine. Study-level points and caveats: Seropositive at baseline were only a handful of AZD1222 recipients. Vaccine-associated CD4 TCRs ranged over spike, dominating at 160-218 and 743-854.

This clone appeared a single time. Its antigen is undetermined. Some clones are missing from TCRdb's copy, which holds only in-frame ones; the method was immunoSEQ multiplex PCR. This sample has about 110,000 clones, with over 75% found just once. The CDR3 covers 15 residues. V lost 6 bases to trimming and J lost 0 bases; unmatched junction nucleotides: 6. Germline V CDR1 and CDR2: SGHVS, FNYEAQ. The chain combines TRBV7-6 with TRBJ2-3; 7 nucleotides agree with TRBD2. The sequenced sample was peripheral blood, obtained on day 0 of MenACWY control vaccination. This receptor was taken from an adult in good health. CDR3 in amino acids: CASSRLARSTDTQYF. The CDR3 coding sequence is TGTGCCAGCAGTCGACTAGCAAGAAGCACAGATACGCAGTATTTT.